This TCR beta chain came from a study of preoperative IRX-2 immunotherapy in early breast cancer. Profiling relied on immunoSEQ multiplex PCR, and the TCRdb table lists in-frame clones only, not all of them. The sample has around 35,000 clones, roughly 96% seen once. Treatment here: preoperative locoregional IRX-2 cytokine immunotherapy. Patients received preoperative, locoregional IRX-2 cytokine immunotherapy in a phase Ib study. The sample was acquired from a patient treated with IRX-2 immunotherapy. This TCR was recovered from a human donor with breast cancer.

The CDR3 here is CASSPLAGGPYNEQFF. The DNA for the CDR3 is TGTGCCAGCAGCCCCCTAGCGGGAGGGCCCTACAATGAGCAGTTCTTC. The chain has TRBV7-3 and TRBJ2-1; 12 nucleotides match TRBD2. Germline V lookup: CDR1 SGHTA, CDR2 FQGTGA. The trim removed 5 bases at V and 2 bases at J, leaving 4 bases unmatched. The CDR3 runs to 16 residues.